This T cell receptor (beta chain) is drawn from a study of PD-1 blockade in classical Hodgkin lymphoma. CDR3 length: 15 amino acids. Trimming took off 5 bases at V and 4 bases at J, with 15 bases between the two ends. Germline lookup yields CDR1 SNHLY and CDR2 FYNNEI. Repertoires were generated with immunoSEQ multiplex PCR, while TCRdb's copy carries only in-frame clones and drops some. This table has roughly 70,000 clones, over 85% appearing once. As to this clone: What it binds is unknown.

The time point was: newly diagnosed, previously untreated cHL patient sample. Untreated, newly diagnosed classical Hodgkin lymphoma PBMCs were comparators. Whole-study results and caveats: Reported findings placed baseline TCR diversity lower in newly diagnosed patients (compared with healthy donors). Causes of the repertoire differences remain undefined, possibly disease activity or prior therapy.

The chain is built from TRBV2 and TRBJ1-5; D is ambiguous. The sequence came from a human donor with classical Hodgkin lymphoma. Material: peripheral blood mononuclear cells (PBMCs). CDR3 sequence (DNA): TGTGCCAGCAGTCGAGGAGGAGTCTTTAATCAGCCCCAGCATTTT. Protein product: CASSRGGVFNQPQHF. The whole variable domain, remainder taken from reference TRBV2 and TRBJ1-5, is EPEVTQTPSHQVTQMGQEVILRCVPISNHLYFYWYRQILGQKVEFLVSFYNNEISEKSEIFDDQFSVERPDGSNFTLKIRSTKLEDSAMYFCASSRGGVFNQPQHFGDGTRLSIL.